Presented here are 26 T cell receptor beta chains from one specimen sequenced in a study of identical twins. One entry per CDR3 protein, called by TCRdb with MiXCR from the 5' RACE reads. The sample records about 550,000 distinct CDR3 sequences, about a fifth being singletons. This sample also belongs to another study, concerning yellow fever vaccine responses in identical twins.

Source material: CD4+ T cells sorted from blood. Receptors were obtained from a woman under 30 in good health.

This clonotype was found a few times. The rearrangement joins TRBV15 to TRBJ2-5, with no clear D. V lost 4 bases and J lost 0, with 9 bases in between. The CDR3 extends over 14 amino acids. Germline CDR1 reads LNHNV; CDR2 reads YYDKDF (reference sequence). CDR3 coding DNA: TGTGCCACCAGCATAGGATCAGACCAAGAGACCCAGTACTTC. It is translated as CATSIGSDQETQYF.

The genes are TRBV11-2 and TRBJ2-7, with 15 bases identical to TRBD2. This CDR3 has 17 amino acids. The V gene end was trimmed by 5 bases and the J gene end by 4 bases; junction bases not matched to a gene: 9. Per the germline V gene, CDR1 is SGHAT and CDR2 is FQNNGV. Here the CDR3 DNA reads TGTGCCAGCAGCGACCCAGGACTAGCGGGAGGGACTTACGAGCAGTACTTC. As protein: CASSDPGLAGGTYEQYF. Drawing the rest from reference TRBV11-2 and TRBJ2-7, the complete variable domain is EAGVAQSPRYKIIEKRQSVAFWCNPISGHATLYWYQQILGQGPKLLIQFQNNGVVDDSQLPKDRFSAERLKGVDSTLKIQPAKLEDSAVYLCASSDPGLAGGTYEQYFGPGTRLTVT.

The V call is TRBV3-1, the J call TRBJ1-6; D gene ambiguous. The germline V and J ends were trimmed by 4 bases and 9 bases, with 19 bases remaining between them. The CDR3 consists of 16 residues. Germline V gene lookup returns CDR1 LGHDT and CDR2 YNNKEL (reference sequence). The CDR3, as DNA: TGTGCCAGCAGCCCGCCTTGGAGCACGCGAAGTTCACCCCTCCACTTT. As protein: CASSPPWSTRSSPLHF.

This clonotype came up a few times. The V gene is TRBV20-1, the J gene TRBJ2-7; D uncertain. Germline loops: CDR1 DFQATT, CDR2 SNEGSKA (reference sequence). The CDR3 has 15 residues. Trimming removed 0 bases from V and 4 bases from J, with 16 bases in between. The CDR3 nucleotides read TGCAGTGCTAGAGATCCGGTCCGACCTCCTTACGAGCAGTACTTC. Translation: CSARDPVRPPYEQYF.

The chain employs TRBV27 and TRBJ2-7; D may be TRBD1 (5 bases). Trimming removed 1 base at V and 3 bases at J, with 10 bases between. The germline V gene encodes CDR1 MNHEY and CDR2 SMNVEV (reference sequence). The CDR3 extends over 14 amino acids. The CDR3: CASSLYRIHYEQYF. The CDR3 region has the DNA TGTGCCAGCAGTTTATACAGGATTCACTACGAGCAGTACTTC.

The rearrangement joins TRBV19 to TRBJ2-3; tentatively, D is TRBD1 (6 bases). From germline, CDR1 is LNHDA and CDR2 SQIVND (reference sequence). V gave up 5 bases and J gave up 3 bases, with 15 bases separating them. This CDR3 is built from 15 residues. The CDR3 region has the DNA TGTGCCAGTAGTCCAACAGGGTCGGGGACAGATACGCAGTATTTT. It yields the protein CASSPTGSGTDTQYF.

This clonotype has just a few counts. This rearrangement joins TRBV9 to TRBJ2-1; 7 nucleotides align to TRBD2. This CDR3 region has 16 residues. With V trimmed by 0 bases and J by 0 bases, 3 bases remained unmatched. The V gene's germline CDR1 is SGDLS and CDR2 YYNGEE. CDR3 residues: CASSVEAGFSYNEQFF. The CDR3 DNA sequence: TGTGCCAGCAGCGTAGAAGCGGGGTTCTCCTACAATGAGCAGTTCTTC.

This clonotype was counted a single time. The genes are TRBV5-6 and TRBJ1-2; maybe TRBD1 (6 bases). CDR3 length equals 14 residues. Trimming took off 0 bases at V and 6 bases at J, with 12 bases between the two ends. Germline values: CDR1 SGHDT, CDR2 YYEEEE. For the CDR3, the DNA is TGTGCCAGCAGCTTGGACAGGGCATTCCATGGCTACACCTTC. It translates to CASSLDRAFHGYTF.

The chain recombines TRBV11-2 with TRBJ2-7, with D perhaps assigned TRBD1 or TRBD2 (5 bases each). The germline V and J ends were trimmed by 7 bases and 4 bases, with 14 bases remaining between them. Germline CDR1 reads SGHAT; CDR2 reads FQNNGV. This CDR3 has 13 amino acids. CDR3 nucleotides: TGTGCCAGCAAGACGAACAGGAGGTACGAGCAGTACTTC. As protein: CASKTNRRYEQYF.

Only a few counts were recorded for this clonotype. The CDR3 DNA is TGTGCCATCAGTGAGGAGGGTGGAAAACAGACCCAGTACTTC. Its protein product is CAISEEGGKQTQYF. The V gene is TRBV10-3, the J gene TRBJ2-5; weak D call: TRBD2 (5 bases). The germline V gene encodes CDR1 ENHRY and CDR2 SYGVKD. The CDR3 sequence is 14 residues long. Trimming cost V 2 bases and J 6 bases, with 13 bases left between them.

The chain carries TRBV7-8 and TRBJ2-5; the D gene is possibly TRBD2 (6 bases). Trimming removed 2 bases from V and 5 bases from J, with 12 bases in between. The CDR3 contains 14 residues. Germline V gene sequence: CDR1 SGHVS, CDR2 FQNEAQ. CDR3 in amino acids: CASSLIAAMETQYF. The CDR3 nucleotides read TGTGCCAGCAGCTTAATAGCGGCTATGGAGACCCAGTACTTC.

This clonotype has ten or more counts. CDR3 in DNA: TGTGCCAGCAGCTCAGGACGGGGCTCCTACAATGAGCAGTTCTTC. Protein sequence: CASSSGRGSYNEQFF. V is TRBV7-2 and J is TRBJ2-1; TRBD2 might be the D (5 bases). The V and J ends lost 4 bases and 0 bases respectively, with 10 bases between them. This CDR3 is built from 15 residues. The germline CDR1 and CDR2 sequences are SGHTA and FQGNSA.

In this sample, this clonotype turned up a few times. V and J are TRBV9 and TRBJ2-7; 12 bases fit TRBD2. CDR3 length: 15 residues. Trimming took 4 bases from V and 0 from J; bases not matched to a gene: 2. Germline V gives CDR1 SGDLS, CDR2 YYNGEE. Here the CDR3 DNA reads TGTGCCAGCAGCAGACTAGCGGGAGCCTCCTACGAGCAGTACTTC. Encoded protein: CASSRLAGASYEQYF.

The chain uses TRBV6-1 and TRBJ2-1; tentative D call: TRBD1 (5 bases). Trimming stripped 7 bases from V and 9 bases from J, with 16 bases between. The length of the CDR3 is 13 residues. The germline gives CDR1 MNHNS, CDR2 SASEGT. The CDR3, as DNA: TGTGCCAGCACTCCATTGGGGCGGACTGAGCAGTTCTTC. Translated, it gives CASTPLGRTEQFF.

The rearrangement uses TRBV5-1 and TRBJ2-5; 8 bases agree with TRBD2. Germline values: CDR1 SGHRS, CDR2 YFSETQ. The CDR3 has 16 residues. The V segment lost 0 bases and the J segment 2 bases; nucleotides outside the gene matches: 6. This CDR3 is CASSLVGRGEQETQYF. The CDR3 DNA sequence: TGCGCCAGCAGCTTGGTAGGGCGGGGGGAACAAGAGACCCAGTACTTC.

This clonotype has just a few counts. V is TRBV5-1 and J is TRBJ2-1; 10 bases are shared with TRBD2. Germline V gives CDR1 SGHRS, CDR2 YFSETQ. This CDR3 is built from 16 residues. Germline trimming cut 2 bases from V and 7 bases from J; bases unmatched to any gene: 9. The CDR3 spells CASSFEASGSRNEQFF. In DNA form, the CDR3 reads TGCGCCAGCAGCTTCGAAGCTAGCGGGAGTCGGAATGAGCAGTTCTTC.

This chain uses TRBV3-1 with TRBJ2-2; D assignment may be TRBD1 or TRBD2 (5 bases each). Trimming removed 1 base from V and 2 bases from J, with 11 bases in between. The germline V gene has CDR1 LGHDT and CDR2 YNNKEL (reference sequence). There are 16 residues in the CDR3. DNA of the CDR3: TGTGCCAGCAGCCAAGGGGACCTAGGAAACACCGGGGAGCTGTTTTTT. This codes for CASSQGDLGNTGELFF.

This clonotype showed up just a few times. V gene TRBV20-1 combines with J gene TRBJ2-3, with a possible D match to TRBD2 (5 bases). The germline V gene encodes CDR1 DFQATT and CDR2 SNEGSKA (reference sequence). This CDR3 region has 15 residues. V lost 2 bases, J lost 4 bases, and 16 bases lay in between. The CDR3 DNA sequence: TGCAGTGCTAGATCCTCACTGGGAGCCCCAGATACGCAGTATTTT. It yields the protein CSARSSLGAPDTQYF.

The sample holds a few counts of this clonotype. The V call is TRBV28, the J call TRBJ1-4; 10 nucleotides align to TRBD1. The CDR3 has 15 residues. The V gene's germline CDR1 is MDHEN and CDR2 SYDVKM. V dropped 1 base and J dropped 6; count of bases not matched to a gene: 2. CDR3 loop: CASSLFGTGDEKLFF. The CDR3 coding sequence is TGTGCCAGCAGTTTATTTGGGACAGGGGATGAAAAACTGTTTTTT.

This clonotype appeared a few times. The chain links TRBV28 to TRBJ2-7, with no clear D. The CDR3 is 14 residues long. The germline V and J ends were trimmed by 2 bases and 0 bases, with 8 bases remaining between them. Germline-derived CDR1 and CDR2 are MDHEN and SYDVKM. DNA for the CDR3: TGTGCCAGCAGTTTAGTAGGGAACTCCTACGAGCAGTACTTC. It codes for CASSLVGNSYEQYF.

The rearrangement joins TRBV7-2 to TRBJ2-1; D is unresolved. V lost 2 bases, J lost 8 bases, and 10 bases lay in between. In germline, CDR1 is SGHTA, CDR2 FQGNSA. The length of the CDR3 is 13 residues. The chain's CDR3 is CASSLRLLDEQFF. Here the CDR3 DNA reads TGTGCCAGCAGCTTAAGGTTATTAGATGAGCAGTTCTTC.

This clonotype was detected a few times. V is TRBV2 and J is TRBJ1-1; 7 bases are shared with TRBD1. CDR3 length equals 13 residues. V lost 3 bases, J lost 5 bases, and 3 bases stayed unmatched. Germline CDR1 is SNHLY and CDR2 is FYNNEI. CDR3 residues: CASSETGTTEAFF. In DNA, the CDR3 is TGTGCCAGCAGTGAGACAGGGACGACTGAAGCTTTCTTT.

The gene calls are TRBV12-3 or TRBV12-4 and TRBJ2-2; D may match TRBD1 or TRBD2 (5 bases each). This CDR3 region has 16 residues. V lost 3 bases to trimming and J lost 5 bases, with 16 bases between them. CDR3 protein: CASSLYPGPDTGELFF. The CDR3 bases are TGTGCCAGCAGTTTGTATCCGGGACCAGATACCGGGGAGCTGTTTTTT.

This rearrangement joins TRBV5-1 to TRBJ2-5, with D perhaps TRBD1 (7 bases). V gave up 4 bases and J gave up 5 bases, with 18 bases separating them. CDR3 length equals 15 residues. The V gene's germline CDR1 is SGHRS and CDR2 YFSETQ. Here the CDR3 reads CASSPSRGAGETQYF. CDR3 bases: TGCGCCAGCAGCCCCTCCAGGGGGGCCGGTGAGACCCAGTACTTC.

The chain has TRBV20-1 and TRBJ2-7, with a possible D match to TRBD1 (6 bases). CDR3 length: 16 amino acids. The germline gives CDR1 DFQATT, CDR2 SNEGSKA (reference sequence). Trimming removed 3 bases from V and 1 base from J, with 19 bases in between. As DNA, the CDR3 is TGCAGTGCTAGGAAGTCAGGGGCCCTTCTTTCCTACGAGCAGTACTTC. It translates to CSARKSGALLSYEQYF.

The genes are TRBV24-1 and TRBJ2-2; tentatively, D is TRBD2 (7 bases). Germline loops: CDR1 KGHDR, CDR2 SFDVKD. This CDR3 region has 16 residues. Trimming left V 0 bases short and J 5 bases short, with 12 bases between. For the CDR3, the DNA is TGTGCCACCAGTGATTTGGGGGGGGCGCGGACCGGGGAGCTGTTTTTT. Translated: CATSDLGGARTGELFF.